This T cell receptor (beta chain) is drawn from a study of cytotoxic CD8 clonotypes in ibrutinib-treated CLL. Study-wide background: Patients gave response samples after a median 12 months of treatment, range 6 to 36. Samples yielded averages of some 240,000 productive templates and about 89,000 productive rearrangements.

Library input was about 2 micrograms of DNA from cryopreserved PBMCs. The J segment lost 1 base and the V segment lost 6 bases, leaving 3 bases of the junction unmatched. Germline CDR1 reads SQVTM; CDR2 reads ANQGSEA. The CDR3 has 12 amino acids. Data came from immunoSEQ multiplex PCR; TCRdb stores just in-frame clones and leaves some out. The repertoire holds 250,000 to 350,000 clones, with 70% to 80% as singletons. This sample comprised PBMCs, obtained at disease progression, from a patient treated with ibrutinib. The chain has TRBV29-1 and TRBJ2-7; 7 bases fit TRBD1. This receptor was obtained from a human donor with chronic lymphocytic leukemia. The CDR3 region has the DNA TGCAGCGTCGGACAGGAGTCCTACGAGCAGTACTTC. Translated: CSVGQESYEQYF.